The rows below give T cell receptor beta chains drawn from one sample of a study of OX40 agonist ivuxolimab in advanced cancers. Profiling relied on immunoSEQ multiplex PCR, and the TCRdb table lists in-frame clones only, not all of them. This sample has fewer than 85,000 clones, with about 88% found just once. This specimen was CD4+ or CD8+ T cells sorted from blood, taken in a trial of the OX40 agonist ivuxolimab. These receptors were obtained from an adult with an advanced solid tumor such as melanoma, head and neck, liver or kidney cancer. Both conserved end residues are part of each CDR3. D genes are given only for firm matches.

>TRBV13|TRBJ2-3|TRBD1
TGTGCCAGCAGCACTGGGACAGGCCCAGCGGATACGCAGTATTTT
CASSTGTGPADTQYF
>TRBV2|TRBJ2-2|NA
TGTGCCAGCAAGAGACTCGGAAATTCCGGGGAGCTGTTTTTT
CASKRLGNSGELFF
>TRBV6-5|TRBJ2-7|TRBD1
TGTGCCAGCAGTTACAGGGACAGGGGCCACGAGCAGTACTTC
CASSYRDRGHEQYF
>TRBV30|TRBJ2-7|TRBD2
TGTGCCTGGACCTCACTAGCGATGTCCGTGCAGTACTTC
CAWTSLAMSVQYF
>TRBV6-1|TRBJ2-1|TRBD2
TGTGCCAGCAGTGTGACGGGACTAGCAGGTCCGCCGGGGGACAATGAGCAGTTCTTC
CASSVTGLAGPPGDNEQFF
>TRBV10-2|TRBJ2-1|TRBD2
TGCGCCAGCTCCTCTAGCGGGAGTGAGGGTGAGCAGTTCTTC
CASSSSGSEGEQFF
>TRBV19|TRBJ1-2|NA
TGTGCCAGTAGTCCCCTGGGCCCCAACGGCTACACCTTC
CASSPLGPNGYTF
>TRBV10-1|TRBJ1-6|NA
TGCGCCAGCAGTGCGCAGTATAATTCACCCCTCCACTTT
CASSAQYNSPLHF
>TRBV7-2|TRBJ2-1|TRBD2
TGTGCCAGCAGTCCCCAGCGGGGGTGGTATAGTGAGCAGTTCTTC
CASSPQRGWYSEQFF
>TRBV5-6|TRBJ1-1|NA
TGTGCCAGCAGCTTGTTGGGCAGGACAAACACTGAAGCTTTCTTT
CASSLLGRTNTEAFF